Each of the 11 T cell receptor beta chains below was sequenced from the same sample in a study of chemoradiotherapy in HPV16-positive cancers (dated 2022 in TCRdb). Library preparation employed the immunoSEQ multiplex PCR assay. In its TCRdb copy, this immuneACCESS table keeps in-frame sequences only and misses some clones. Where compared with another copy, unresolved V genes explain less than half of these, and the others have no known cause. A total of about 5,000 clones appear in this sample, about four fifths of them only once. The ten biggest clones cover over 6% of the sample. The specimen comprised tumor tissue, sampled from a patient who underwent chemoradiotherapy. These receptors all come from a human donor with HPV-associated anogenital cancer.

V and J are TRBV5-1 and TRBJ2-2; D possibly corresponds to TRBD1 (6 bases). This CDR3 is built from 14 residues. CDR1 is SGHRS, CDR2 YFSETQ, per germline. Trimming took off 5 bases at V and 4 bases at J, with 12 bases between the two ends. The CDR3 here is CASRGRGITGELFF. The CDR3 DNA follows: TGCGCCAGCAGGGGCAGGGGTATCACCGGGGAGCTGTTTTTT.

This chain links TRBV2 with TRBJ2-5, with 9 nucleotides matching TRBD2. V dropped 2 bases and J dropped 3; count of bases not matched to a gene: 7. The CDR3 spans 16 residues. The germline gives CDR1 SNHLY, CDR2 FYNNEI. The CDR3 DNA follows: TGTGCCAGCAGTGAATGGCTAGCGGGAACGAAAGAGACCCAGTACTTC. Amino acid sequence: CASSEWLAGTKETQYF.

This clone was detected a few times. The chain recombines TRBV29-1 with TRBJ1-1; D gene ambiguous. CDR1 is SQVTM and CDR2 is ANQGSEA in the germline V gene. The CDR3 runs 14 residues. Trimming shortened V by 4 bases and J by 1 base, and 13 bases separated the two germline ends. This chain's CDR3 is CSVVVWAGNTEAFF. Here the CDR3 DNA reads TGCAGCGTTGTAGTATGGGCGGGGAACACTGAAGCTTTCTTT.

V is TRBV14 and J is TRBJ1-2, with D unresolved. Trimming stripped 4 bases from V and 8 bases from J, with 23 bases between. Germline V gene sequence: CDR1 SGHDN, CDR2 FVKESK. The CDR3 consists of 16 residues. This chain's CDR3 is CASSPLEEGSRRGYTF. CDR3 nucleotide sequence: TGTGCCAGCAGCCCCCTGGAGGAGGGCAGTAGGCGAGGCTACACCTTC.

The count of this clone is one. The chain is built from TRBV9 and TRBJ2-5; 8 bases are a match to TRBD1. Germline lookup yields CDR1 SGDLS and CDR2 YYNGEE. The J segment lost 2 bases and the V segment lost 0 bases, leaving 3 bases of the junction unmatched. CDR3 length: 15 amino acids. The DNA for the CDR3 is TGTGCCAGCAGCGTAGGACAGGGGACGCAAGAGACCCAGTACTTC. It yields the protein CASSVGQGTQETQYF.

This rearrangement joins TRBV5-1 to TRBJ2-5; the D call may be TRBD1 or TRBD2 (5 bases each). CDR3 length: 16 residues. The germline CDR1 and CDR2 sequences are SGHRS and YFSETQ. Trimming took off 4 bases at V and 4 bases at J, with 20 bases between the two ends. DNA of the CDR3: TGCGCCAGCAGCATGGGGTCAACAGGAGGTGGAGAGACCCAGTACTTC. Translated: CASSMGSTGGGETQYF. Drawing the rest from reference TRBV5-1 and TRBJ2-5, the complete variable domain is KAGVTQTPRYLIKTRGQQVTLSCSPISGHRSVSWYQQTPGQGLQFLFEYFSETQRNKGNFPGRFSGRQFSNSRSEMNVSTLELGDSALYLCASSMGSTGGGETQYFGPGTRLLVL.

This sequence joins TRBV7-7 and TRBJ2-7, with D perhaps matching TRBD2 (5 bases). CDR1 SSHAT and CDR2 FNYEAQ come from the germline V gene (reference sequence). The V and J ends lost 8 bases and 5 bases respectively, with 10 bases between them. This CDR3 spans 11 amino acids. The CDR3 DNA reads TGTGCCAGCTCCAACGGGGACGAGCAGTACTTC. Protein: CASSNGDEQYF. Based on the CDR3 plus reference TRBV7-7 and TRBJ2-7, the full variable domain is GAGVSQSPRYKVTKRGQDVTLRCDPISSHATLYWYQQALGQGPEFLTYFNYEAQPDKSGLPSDRFSAERPEGSISTLTIQRTEQRDSAMYRCASSNGDEQYFGPGTRLTVT.

This clone appeared a few times. The chain couples TRBV19 to TRBJ1-5, with TRBD1 as a possible D gene (5 bases). This CDR3 region has 15 residues. Germline lookup yields CDR1 LNHDA and CDR2 SQIVND (reference sequence). Trimming took 3 bases from V and 0 from J, leaving 9 bases between them. The CDR3 DNA follows: TGTGCCAGTAGTATGGGGGGATATAGCAATCAGCCCCAGCATTTT. Its protein product is CASSMGGYSNQPQHF.

The chain has TRBV6-1 and TRBJ2-1; possible D gene TRBD2, 6 bases. Germline V gene sequence: CDR1 MNHNS, CDR2 SASEGT. V shed 3 bases and J shed 3 bases, with 9 bases lying between them. The CDR3 runs to 14 residues. This CDR3 is CASSDGRDYNEQFF. CDR3 DNA: TGTGCCAGCAGTGACGGGCGGGACTACAATGAGCAGTTCTTC.

The V gene is TRBV10-3, the J gene TRBJ1-1; D might be TRBD1 (5 bases). The CDR3 sequence is 14 residues long. Trimming removed 1 base at V and 1 base at J, with 7 bases between. Germline V CDR1 and CDR2: ENHRY, SYGVKD. CDR3 region: CAISELGPNTEAFF. In DNA, the CDR3 is TGTGCCATCAGTGAGTTGGGGCCGAACACTGAAGCTTTCTTT.

The rearrangement links TRBV28 to TRBJ1-5; D is undetermined. The length of the CDR3 is 14 residues. Germline V CDR1 and CDR2: MDHEN, SYDVKM. The V and J ends lost 3 bases and 4 bases respectively, with 10 bases between them. The CDR3 sequence: CASSFQISNQPQHF. The DNA of the CDR3 is TGTGCCAGCAGTTTTCAAATTTCGAATCAGCCCCAGCATTTT.